Shown below are 15 T cell receptor beta chains from a single sample sequenced in a study of cytomegalovirus exposure and HLA in healthy donors. The PCR was carried out with 60 Vbeta primers and 13 Jbeta primers. Sequencing was performed with immunoSEQ multiplex PCR; in TCRdb, only in-frame clones are kept and a portion is missing. The sample data list 200,000 to 250,000 clones. Source material: PBMCs. Receptors originate from a woman in her 30s in good health and CMV-seropositive.

The chain couples TRBV18 to TRBJ2-5; D gene uncertain. Germline values: CDR1 KGHSH, CDR2 LQKENI. This CDR3 comprises 14 residues. Trimming cost V 0 bases and J 0 bases, with 5 bases left between them. The CDR3 DNA follows: TGTGCCAGCTCACCACCCTCGTACCAAGAGACCCAGTACTTC. Its protein product is CASSPPSYQETQYF. Full variable domain (outside the CDR3, taken from reference TRBV18 and TRBJ2-5): NAGVMQNPRHLVRRRGQEARLRCSPMKGHSHVYWYRQLPEEGLKFMVYLQKENIIDESGMPKERFSAEFPKEGPSILRIQQVVRGDSAAYFCASSPPSYQETQYFGPGTRLLVL.

The chain joins TRBV4-2 to TRBJ2-5; TRBD2 is a possible D gene (7 bases). The CDR3 covers 13 residues. CDR1 and CDR2 (germline): LGHNA, YNFKEQ. V lost 3 bases and J lost 5, with 10 bases in between. CDR3 residues: CASSQGGRETQYF. The DNA for the CDR3 is TGTGCCAGCAGCCAGGGGGGGCGGGAGACCCAGTACTTC.

The chain employs TRBV7-2 and TRBJ2-7; 7 positions agree with TRBD1. The CDR3 extends over 15 amino acids. From germline, CDR1 is SGHTA and CDR2 FQGNSA. V was clipped by 1 base and J by 2 bases; unmatched bases: 5. CDR3 region: CASSLVWDSAYEQYF. In nucleotides, the CDR3 is TGTGCCAGCAGCTTAGTCTGGGACAGTGCCTACGAGCAGTACTTC.

V is TRBV20-1 and J is TRBJ2-5; D gene uncertain. This CDR3 is built from 10 residues. CDR1 DFQATT and CDR2 SNEGSKA come from the germline V gene (reference sequence). The V and J ends lost 5 bases and 4 bases respectively, with 5 bases between them. The CDR3 reads CSAPRETQYF. The CDR3 region has the DNA TGCAGTGCTCCCCGAGAGACCCAGTACTTC.

The chain recombines TRBV6-5 with TRBJ1-5, with TRBD1 matching over 7 bases. Germline V gives CDR1 MNHEY, CDR2 SVGAGI. This CDR3 is built from 11 residues. V lost 6 bases, J lost 14 bases, and 7 bases stayed unmatched. Here the CDR3 DNA reads TGTGCCAGCAGCACAGGGGACATGGAGCATTTT. Encoded protein: CASSTGDMEHF.

The chain has TRBV25-1 and TRBJ2-7; D remains unclear. V lost 2 bases to trimming and J lost 3 bases, with 11 bases between them. Per the germline V gene, CDR1 is MGHDK and CDR2 is SYGVNS. CDR3 length: 14 residues. The CDR3 loop is CASSEAGLHYEQYF. CDR3 DNA: TGTGCCAGCAGTGAAGCTGGCCTTCACTACGAGCAGTACTTC.

The chain carries TRBV11-2 and TRBJ2-7; perhaps TRBD1 as D (5 bases). Germline V gene sequence: CDR1 SGHAT, CDR2 FQNNGV. This CDR3 is built from 12 residues. The V end lost 7 bases, the J end lost 6 bases, and 13 bases lay between the germline ends. The CDR3 protein is CASTYVGVEQYF. The DNA for the CDR3 is TGTGCCAGCACCTACGTAGGGGTCGAGCAGTACTTC.

V is TRBV10-2 and J is TRBJ2-5, with D perhaps matching TRBD2 (5 bases). The DNA end lines up better with TRBJ2-7; the J call may be wrong. The germline V gene encodes CDR1 WSHSY and CDR2 SAAADI. This CDR3 has 13 residues. The CDR3 loop reads CASQVPGSYEQYF. CDR3 in DNA: TGCGCCAGCCAGGTTCCGGGGTCCTACGAGCAGTACTTC.

The chain carries TRBV9 and TRBJ2-2; unclear D gene. The CDR3 runs 15 residues. CDR1 is SGDLS and CDR2 is YYNGEE in the germline V gene. Trimming took off 0 bases at V and 0 bases at J, with 6 bases between the two ends. CDR3 loop: CASSVAGANTGELFF. CDR3 sequence (DNA): TGTGCCAGCAGCGTAGCCGGAGCGAACACCGGGGAGCTGTTTTTT.

The V call is TRBV4-1, the J call TRBJ2-5, with 8 bases that match TRBD2. Germline V gives CDR1 MGHRA, CDR2 YSYEKL. V was pared by 4 bases and J by 5 bases, with 9 bases of the junction left unmatched. The CDR3 consists of 15 residues. CDR3 coding DNA: TGCGCCAGCAGCCCCGCGGCGGGAGGTTTGGAGACCCAGTACTTC. It yields the protein CASSPAAGGLETQYF.

The CDR3 region has the DNA TGTGCCAGCAGTTACGTGGGGCTGAACACTGAAGCTTTCTTT. This encodes CASSYVGLNTEAFF. The V call is TRBV6-5, the J call TRBJ1-1, with D possibly matching TRBD1 (5 bases). V was cut by 2 bases and J by 0 bases, with 7 bases left in between. The CDR3 sequence is 14 residues long. Germline CDR1 is MNHEY and CDR2 is SVGAGI.

The J gene is TRBJ2-1, the V gene TRBV5-6, with 11 bases fitting TRBD1. The germline CDR1 and CDR2 sequences are SGHDT and YYEEEE. V dropped 1 base and J dropped 6; count of bases not matched to a gene: 3. This CDR3 is 15 amino acids long. This chain's CDR3 is CASSLLGQGVNEQFF. CDR3 sequence (DNA): TGTGCCAGCAGCTTGCTGGGACAGGGGGTCAATGAGCAGTTCTTC.

In regard to this clone: Other DNA sequences in the sample encode the same CDR3. The genes are TRBV5-4 and TRBJ1-1, with D tentatively TRBD1 (5 bases). This CDR3 has 15 residues. Germline CDR1 is SGHNT and CDR2 is YYREEE (reference sequence). V dropped 0 bases and J dropped 0 bases, with 9 bases sitting between them. The chain's CDR3 is CASSLGGTLNTEAFF. The CDR3 DNA follows: TGTGCCAGCAGCTTGGGGGGGACTTTGAACACTGAAGCTTTCTTT. The full variable domain, its missing parts supplied by reference TRBV5-4 and TRBJ1-1, is ETGVTQSPTHLIKTRGQQVTLRCSSQSGHNTVSWYQQALGQGPQFIFQYYREEENGRGNFPPRFSGLQFPNYSSELNVNALELDDSALYLCASSLGGTLNTEAFFGQGTRLTVV.

The chain links TRBV2 to TRBJ1-1; D ambiguous. Trimming removed 7 bases from V and 1 base from J, with 10 bases in between. Germline CDR1 SNHLY, CDR2 FYNNEI. This CDR3 spans 13 amino acids. The CDR3 sequence is CASMMGGNTEAFF. The CDR3 coding sequence is TGTGCCAGCATGATGGGAGGGAACACTGAAGCTTTCTTT.

The rearrangement uses TRBV4-2 and TRBJ2-3; D is ambiguous. Trimming stripped 0 bases from V and 14 bases from J, with 12 bases between. Germline loops: CDR1 LGHNA, CDR2 YNFKEQ. This CDR3 has 12 amino acids. The CDR3 loop reads CASSQDQANWYF. DNA for the CDR3: TGTGCCAGCAGCCAAGATCAGGCTAACTGGTATTTT.